These T cell receptor beta chains were read from a single sample in a study of technical replicates of blood from several donors. Clones were sequenced by immunoSEQ multiplex PCR, and TCRdb holds only the in-frame ones, with some missing. Altogether approximately 85,000 clones are present, around 94% being singletons, with the ten largest covering around 0.25%. The source material was T cells isolated from PBMCs. These receptors were collected from a human donor in good health. The CDR3 runs from the conserved cysteine through the conserved F or W. A D gene is named only where the DNA matches it firmly. Rows may omit the clone size; those that give it use once, few, many or a size class.

D: NA; J: TRBJ1-2; size: NA; V: TRBV5-1; CDR3: CASSYDSFYGYTF; DNA: TGCGCCAGCAGCTACGACAGTTTTTATGGCTACACCTTC
D: TRBD1; J: TRBJ1-2; size: once; V: TRBV19; CDR3: CASSPTGTGVIYGYTF; DNA: TGTGCCAGTAGTCCTACCGGGACAGGGGTGATCTATGGCTACACCTTC
D: TRBD1; J: TRBJ1-5; size: NA; V: TRBV10-3; CDR3: CAISAQDRDNQPQHF; DNA: TGTGCCATCAGTGCCCAAGACAGGGACAATCAGCCCCAGCATTTT
D: NA; J: TRBJ2-3; size: NA; V: TRBV9; CDR3: CASSEDAGGGADTQYF; DNA: TGTGCCAGCAGCGAGGATGCCGGCGGAGGTGCAGATACGCAGTATTTT
D: NA; J: TRBJ1-1; size: NA; V: TRBV9; CDR3: CASSPTAKGLNTEAFF; DNA: TGTGCCAGCAGCCCCACCGCTAAGGGGTTGAACACTGAAGCTTTCTTT
D: NA; J: TRBJ2-5; size: NA; V: TRBV5-4; CDR3: CASSPRAIQETQYF; DNA: TGTGCCAGCAGCCCGCGGGCCATCCAAGAGACCCAGTACTTC
D: NA; J: TRBJ1-1; size: NA; V: TRBV19; CDR3: CASSPSGLRTEAFF; DNA: TGTGCCAGTAGCCCTTCCGGTTTGAGGACTGAAGCTTTCTTT
D: TRBD2; J: TRBJ2-5; size: NA; V: TRBV10-3; CDR3: CAISGSGSPETQYF; DNA: TGTGCCATCAGCGGGAGCGGGAGTCCAGAGACCCAGTACTTC
D: TRBD2; J: TRBJ2-3; size: once; V: TRBV9; CDR3: CASSVAPSTSGGSDTQYF; DNA: TGTGCCAGCAGCGTAGCCCCTTCAACTAGCGGGGGGTCAGATACGCAGTATTTT
D: NA; J: TRBJ2-2; size: NA; V: TRBV5-4; CDR3: CASSPGWVTGELFF; DNA: TGTGCCAGCAGCCCAGGTTGGGTCACCGGGGAGCTGTTTTTT
D: TRBD2; J: TRBJ2-1; size: NA; V: TRBV11-2; CDR3: CASSFWASGGYNEQFF; DNA: TGTGCCAGCAGCTTCTGGGCTAGCGGAGGGTACAATGAGCAGTTCTTC
D: NA; J: TRBJ2-3; size: NA; V: TRBV12-5; CDR3: CASGYGQTSTDTQYF; DNA: TGTGCTAGTGGGTACGGACAGACTAGCACAGATACGCAGTATTTT
D: NA; J: TRBJ1-5; size: NA; V: TRBV2; CDR3: CASSGYRSYSNQPQHF; DNA: TGTGCCAGCAGCGGGTACCGGAGTTATAGCAATCAGCCCCAGCATTTT
D: TRBD2; J: TRBJ2-7; size: NA; V: TRBV4-1; CDR3: CASSQGGGRRTYEQYF; DNA: TGCGCCAGCAGCCAAGGGGGCGGGAGGAGGACCTACGAGCAGTACTTC
D: TRBD2; J: TRBJ2-7; size: NA; V: TRBV7-6; CDR3: CASSPGIQRELNEQYF; DNA: TGTGCCAGCAGCCCAGGGATACAGCGGGAACTTAACGAGCAGTACTTC
D: NA; J: TRBJ1-4; size: NA; V: TRBV4-1; CDR3: CASRVSGARITNEKLFF; DNA: TGCGCCAGCAGAGTTTCAGGGGCGCGTATAACTAATGAAAAACTGTTTTTT
D: NA; J: TRBJ2-7; size: NA; V: TRBV6-5; CDR3: CASSTGYEQYF; DNA: TGTGCCAGCAGTACAGGGTACGAGCAGTACTTC
D: NA; J: TRBJ2-1; size: NA; V: TRBV5-1; CDR3: CASSLGRDPKQFF; DNA: TGCGCCAGCAGCTTAGGACGGGATCCGAAGCAGTTCTTC
D: TRBD2; J: TRBJ2-3; size: NA; V: TRBV27; CDR3: CASSFVAGVADTQYF; DNA: TGTGCCAGCAGTTTTGTAGCGGGAGTCGCAGATACGCAGTATTTT
D: NA; J: TRBJ2-7; size: once; V: TRBV28; CDR3: CANSLGREVDEQYF; DNA: TGTGCCAACAGTTTGGGCAGGGAAGTCGACGAGCAGTACTTC
D: NA; J: TRBJ2-7; size: once; V: TRBV7-9; CDR3: CASSSGRAGRWYEQYF; DNA: TGTGCCAGCAGCTCTGGCAGGGCGGGGAGGTGGTACGAGCAGTACTTC
D: TRBD2; J: TRBJ2-2; size: NA; V: TRBV7-6; CDR3: CASSLFGLAGGTGELFF; DNA: TGTGCCAGCAGCTTATTCGGACTAGCGGGGGGCACCGGGGAGCTGTTTTTT
D: TRBD1; J: TRBJ1-4; size: NA; V: TRBV19; CDR3: CASSTPRGTGGVLKGKLFF; DNA: TGTGCCAGTAGTACCCCGAGGGGGACAGGGGGCGTTCTTAAGGGAAAACTGTTTTTT
D: NA; J: TRBJ1-1; size: NA; V: TRBV14; CDR3: CASSQPGQSEAFF; DNA: TGTGCCAGCAGCCAACCTGGACAGTCGGAAGCTTTCTTT
D: NA; J: TRBJ2-6; size: NA; V: TRBV12-2; CDR3: CASRLTYRISGANVLTF; DNA: TGTGCAAGTCGCTTAACCTACAGGATCTCTGGGGCCAACGTCCTGACTTTC
D: TRBD1; J: TRBJ1-2; size: NA; V: TRBV19; CDR3: CASGQGHWGYGYTF; DNA: TGTGCCAGTGGACAGGGGCATTGGGGCTATGGCTACACCTTC
D: TRBD2; J: TRBJ2-1; size: NA; V: TRBV7-9; CDR3: CASTGREGEQFF; DNA: TGTGCCAGCACAGGGAGGGAGGGTGAGCAGTTCTTC
D: NA; J: TRBJ1-1; size: NA; V: TRBV5-1; CDR3: CASSFDTESTEAFF; DNA: TGCGCCAGCAGCTTTGATACAGAGTCGACTGAAGCTTTCTTT
D: NA; J: TRBJ2-1; size: NA; V: TRBV10-2; CDR3: CASSESGQTGERNEQFF; DNA: TGCGCCAGCAGTGAGTCGGGTCAAACGGGAGAGCGGAATGAGCAGTTCTTC
D: NA; J: TRBJ2-7; size: NA; V: TRBV11-3; CDR3: CASSVTGSSEQYF; DNA: TGTGCCAGCAGCGTGACAGGTTCATCCGAGCAGTACTTC
D: TRBD1; J: TRBJ1-1; size: NA; V: TRBV27; CDR3: CASSVDRGRGNTEAFF; DNA: TGTGCCAGCAGTGTGGACAGGGGGCGAGGGAACACTGAAGCTTTCTTT
D: TRBD2; J: TRBJ2-1; size: NA; V: TRBV5-4; CDR3: CASSLAGLGTSDEQFF; DNA: TGTGCCAGCAGCTTGGCCGGCCTCGGGACTAGTGATGAGCAGTTCTTC
D: NA; J: TRBJ1-1; size: NA; V: TRBV29-1; CDR3: CSVRPGLETEAFF; DNA: TGCAGCGTGCGACCGGGACTGGAGACTGAAGCTTTCTTT
D: NA; J: TRBJ2-3; size: NA; V: TRBV7-9; CDR3: CASSLELVPTHTQYF; DNA: TGTGCCAGCAGCTTAGAGCTCGTACCTACCCATACGCAGTATTTT
D: NA; J: TRBJ2-7; size: NA; V: TRBV2; CDR3: CASSELPNKYYEQYF; DNA: TGTGCCAGCAGTGAGTTGCCGAACAAATACTACGAGCAGTACTTC
D: TRBD1; J: TRBJ2-7; size: NA; V: TRBV30; CDR3: CAWSGGYEQYF; DNA: TGTGCCTGGTCAGGGGGCTACGAGCAGTACTTC
D: TRBD2; J: TRBJ2-7; size: NA; V: TRBV29-1; CDR3: CSVEDLSGNYEQYF; DNA: TGCAGCGTTGAAGATTTAAGCGGGAACTACGAGCAGTACTTC
D: TRBD2; J: TRBJ2-7; size: NA; V: TRBV6-5; CDR3: CASSGGGTYEQYF; DNA: TGTGCCAGCAGTGGGGGGGGTACCTACGAGCAGTACTTC
D: NA; J: TRBJ1-6; size: NA; V: TRBV4-2; CDR3: CASSQGGGAGNSPLHF; DNA: TGTGCCAGCAGCCAAGGGGGAGGGGCTGGTAATTCACCCCTCCACTTT
D: NA; J: TRBJ1-1; size: NA; V: TRBV19; CDR3: CASSNLRAGDHTEAFF; DNA: TGTGCCAGTAGCAACCTCAGGGCGGGGGACCACACTGAAGCTTTCTTT